One and the same sample provided the 25 T cell receptor beta chains below, sequenced in a study of shared clonotypes between healthy human individuals. Measured with immunoSEQ multiplex PCR; TCRdb has only the in-frame clones, and not every one. The sample contains around 500,000 clones, around 80% of which appear only once. The sample consisted of PBMCs. The receptor source for this set is a woman between 40 and 50 years old in good health. Some clones in this sample may be carry-over from other donors' samples.

The chain has TRBV6-6 and TRBJ2-3; weak D call: TRBD2 (6 bases). Germline CDR1 and CDR2: MNHNY and SVGAGI (reference sequence). The CDR3 has 12 amino acids. The V end was cut by 6 bases, the J end by 11 bases, with 15 bases between. CDR3 in DNA: TGTGCCAGCAGGGGGGAGGTGGCGGAGCAGTATTTT. It codes for CASRGEVAEQYF.

The gene calls are TRBV11-2 and TRBJ2-5; D possibly matches TRBD1 or TRBD2 (6 bases each). Gene TRBJ2-7 matches the end of the DNA better, so the J call may be wrong. Germline V CDR1 and CDR2: SGHAT, FQNNGV. The CDR3 loop spans 17 amino acids. CDR3 sequence reads: CASSTSRGRKSSYEQYF. CDR3 nucleotides: TGTGCCAGCAGCACCAGCCGGGGGCGGAAAAGCTCCTACGAGCAGTACTTC.

CDR3 DNA: TGTGCCAGCAGTCCAGGGGGCGACTCTGGAAACACCATATATTTT. This sequence encodes CASSPGGDSGNTIYF. The chain employs TRBV7-9 and TRBJ1-3; 8 positions agree with TRBD1. CDR3 length equals 15 residues. The germline CDR1 and CDR2 sequences are SEHNR and FQNEAQ (reference sequence). Unmatched junction bases numbered 4, after V lost 6 bases and J lost 0 bases.

There are a few counts of this clone. The chain carries TRBV2 and TRBJ1-2, with D tentatively TRBD1 (6 bases). V was pared by 4 bases and J by 0 bases, with 6 bases between. Per the germline V gene, CDR1 is SNHLY and CDR2 is FYNNEI. The CDR3 sequence is 13 residues long. CDR3 nucleotides: TGTGCCAGCAGTGGGGGGCCTAACTATGGCTACACCTTC. Translating it yields CASSGGPNYGYTF. The whole variable domain, remainder taken from reference TRBV2 and TRBJ1-2, is EPEVTQTPSHQVTQMGQEVILRCVPISNHLYFYWYRQILGQKVEFLVSFYNNEISEKSEIFDDQFSVERPDGSNFTLKIRSTKLEDSAMYFCASSGGPNYGYTFGSGTRLTVV.

The J gene is TRBJ1-2, the V gene TRBV6-1; D unclear. CDR3 size: 15 residues. In germline, CDR1 is MNHNS, CDR2 SASEGT. The ends were cut back, 2 bases at V and 0 bases at J, with 10 bases in the middle. CDR3 sequence reads: CASSEKVGPNYGYTF. The DNA for the CDR3 is TGTGCCAGCAGTGAAAAAGTCGGGCCTAACTATGGCTACACCTTC.

The chain is built from TRBV5-6 and TRBJ2-1, with D tentatively TRBD1 or TRBD2 (7 bases each). The CDR3 totals 15 residues. CDR1 SGHDT and CDR2 YYEEEE come from the germline V gene. Trimming took 0 bases from V and 6 from J, leaving 13 bases between them. CDR3 protein: CASSLAPRGGNEQFF. The DNA of the CDR3 is TGTGCCAGCAGCTTGGCCCCCAGGGGGGGCAATGAGCAGTTCTTC.

The count of this clone is one. This rearrangement joins TRBV10-3 to TRBJ2-7; TRBD1 aligns across 11 bases. Unmatched junction bases numbered 7, after V lost 6 bases and J lost 3 bases. The CDR3 sequence is 15 residues long. Germline loops: CDR1 ENHRY, CDR2 SYGVKD. Written as DNA, the CDR3 is TGTGCCATCAGGCACGGGACAGGGGGGCACTACGAGCAGTACTTC. It codes for CAIRHGTGGHYEQYF.

The chain links TRBV5-4 to TRBJ2-7; TRBD1 agrees at 8 bases. This CDR3 spans 15 amino acids. From germline, CDR1 is SGHNT and CDR2 YYREEE (reference sequence). The ends lost 0 bases at V and 2 bases at J; junction bases unmatched: 4. CDR3 coding DNA: TGTGCCAGCAGCTTGGAACAGGGGGGTACCTACGAGCAGTACTTC. Its translation: CASSLEQGGTYEQYF.

This clone was seen just once. CDR3 in DNA: TGTGCCATCAGTGAGGCCTCGGGACAGGGAGAATTCGGGACCCAGTACTTC. Translation gives CAISEASGQGEFGTQYF. The chain joins TRBV10-3 to TRBJ2-5; TRBD1 aligns across 9 bases. V shed 2 bases and J 7 bases; nucleotides not matched to a gene: 14. The germline V gene has CDR1 ENHRY and CDR2 SYGVKD. The CDR3 extends over 17 amino acids.

The chain employs TRBV27 and TRBJ2-1, with D possibly TRBD2 on 6 matching bases. CDR1 is MNHEY and CDR2 is SMNVEV in the germline V gene (reference sequence). V lost 8 bases and J 6 bases, leaving 20 bases between the germline ends. CDR3 length: 15 amino acids. In DNA form, the CDR3 reads TGTGCCAGCTCCCTCTACCGGAGGGCGGGCAATGAGCAGTTCTTC. This translates into CASSLYRRAGNEQFF.

CDR3 in DNA: TGTGCCAGCAGCTTAAGGTCCCCGGGTGTGGATACGCAGTATTTT. Its translation: CASSLRSPGVDTQYF. The rearrangement links TRBV7-3 to TRBJ2-3; no clear D. The CDR3 totals 15 residues. Germline-derived CDR1 and CDR2 are SGHTA and FQGTGA. V lost 1 base, J lost 6 bases, and 14 bases lay in between.

This clone appeared a few times. The genes are TRBV18 and TRBJ1-2; TRBD1 matches at 12 bases. Germline V gene lookup returns CDR1 KGHSH and CDR2 LQKENI. V dropped 3 bases and J dropped 4; count of bases not matched to a gene: 6. There are 16 residues in the CDR3. CDR3 DNA sequence: TGTGCCAGCTCACCCGGGACAGGGGGCGAGGGCTATGGCTACACCTTC. Residues: CASSPGTGGEGYGYTF.

The sample holds one count of this clone. The rearrangement uses TRBV15 and TRBJ2-5; 10 nucleotides align to TRBD2. This CDR3 has 19 residues. Germline V gives CDR1 LNHNV, CDR2 YYDKDF (reference sequence). Unmatched junction bases numbered 14, after V lost 0 bases and J lost 4 bases. CDR3 sequence: CATSRDRVIAGGRGETQYF. The CDR3 DNA reads as TGTGCCACCAGCAGAGATCGGGTGATAGCGGGAGGTCGTGGAGAGACCCAGTACTTC.

This clone was seen a handful of times. The rearrangement uses TRBV18 and TRBJ1-4; maybe TRBD1 (6 bases). Germline V gene lookup returns CDR1 KGHSH and CDR2 LQKENI. The CDR3 extends over 18 amino acids. V lost 1 base to trimming and J lost 0 bases, with 15 bases between them. CDR3 in DNA: TGTGCCAGCTCACCACTGGCGGGCAGGGGTGCAACTAATGAAAAACTGTTTTTT. Its protein is CASSPLAGRGATNEKLFF.

About this clone itself: This sequence may be a read error, since a much larger clone differs from it by one base. V usage is TRBV27 and J usage is TRBJ2-1, with 11 bases matching TRBD2. V shed 6 bases, J shed 6 bases, and the junction held 7 bases outside the gene matches. Germline V CDR1 and CDR2: MNHEY, SMNVEV (reference sequence). The CDR3 has 15 residues. DNA of the CDR3: TGTGCCAGCAGCCTACTAGCGGGAGTAAGCAATGAGCAGTTCTTC. It specifies CASSLLAGVSNEQFF.

This clone was counted a single time. The V and J genes are TRBV28 and TRBJ2-5; 10 bases line up with TRBD1. The CDR3 totals 18 residues. CDR1 is MDHEN and CDR2 is SYDVKM in the germline V gene. V was pared by 4 bases and J by 5 bases, with 16 bases of the junction left unmatched. The CDR3 coding sequence is TGTGCCAGCAGTTCCCCCGGGACAGGGGCTTTAGGGGACGAGACCCAGTACTTC. Encoded protein: CASSSPGTGALGDETQYF.

The rearrangement joins TRBV7-2 to TRBJ2-7, with TRBD2 matching over 8 bases. Germline V CDR1 and CDR2: SGHTA, FQGNSA. This CDR3 has 14 amino acids. The V segment lost 5 bases and the J segment 0 bases; nucleotides outside the gene matches: 3. CDR3 protein: CASSLSGDSYEQYF. In DNA, the CDR3 is TGTGCCAGCAGCCTTAGCGGGGACTCCTACGAGCAGTACTTC.

V and J are TRBV6-5 and TRBJ1-1; 10 positions agree with TRBD1. With 5 bases clipped from V and 12 bases from J, the junction kept 6 bases outside the gene matches. The CDR3 is made up of 12 amino acids. CDR1 and CDR2 from the germline V gene are MNHEY and SVGAGI. CDR3 region: CASSPRTGGTFF. CDR3 sequence (DNA): TGTGCCAGCAGTCCCCGGACAGGGGGGACTTTCTTT.

The chain carries TRBV5-5 and TRBJ2-7, with D hard to call. There are 12 residues in the CDR3. From germline, CDR1 is SGHKS and CDR2 YYEKEE (reference sequence). With 0 bases removed from V and 1 base from J, the gap between germline ends came to 2 bases. Here the CDR3 DNA reads TGTGCCAGCAGCTTGGTTTCCTACGAGCAGTACTTC. Its protein is CASSLVSYEQYF.

The chain has TRBV19 and TRBJ2-1; D tentatively reads TRBD1 or TRBD2 (6 bases each). Germline-derived CDR1 and CDR2 are LNHDA and SQIVND (reference sequence). This CDR3 comprises 16 residues. V gave up 5 bases and J gave up 8 bases, with 22 bases separating them. Here the CDR3 DNA reads TGTGCCAGTAGTCCCCTATGGGGTAGGGGGGCGGATGAGCAGTTCTTC. This encodes CASSPLWGRGADEQFF.

This chain uses TRBV6-6 with TRBJ1-5; no definite D call. The CDR3 is 14 amino acids. Deletions cut 2 bases from V and 7 bases from J, with 12 bases between. Germline V gives CDR1 MNHNY, CDR2 SVGAGI (reference sequence). In DNA form, the CDR3 reads TGTGCCAGCAGTTACGATGGGTTAGGCCAGCCCCAGCATTTT. Encoded protein: CASSYDGLGQPQHF.

This rearrangement joins TRBV18 to TRBJ2-1; weak D call: TRBD2 (6 bases). This CDR3 spans 13 amino acids. Deletions cut 6 bases from V and 8 bases from J, with 14 bases between. Looked up from germline, CDR1 is KGHSH and CDR2 is LQKENI. The CDR3 DNA reads TGTGCCAGCTCCCGGACGGAGGGCGATGAGCAGTTCTTC. Translating it yields CASSRTEGDEQFF.

This chain uses TRBV19 with TRBJ2-7; a possible D gene is TRBD1 (5 bases). Germline CDR1 LNHDA, CDR2 SQIVND (reference sequence). This CDR3 contains 12 residues. V dropped 4 bases and J dropped 6 bases, with 10 bases sitting between them. The CDR3 nucleotides are TGTGCCAGTAGTACCCTGGGGCTCGAGCAGTACTTC. This translates into CASSTLGLEQYF.

The chain joins TRBV6-1 to TRBJ2-7; 7 bases align to TRBD2. Trimming cost V 6 bases and J 2 bases; bases outside gene matches: 7. The CDR3 is made up of 14 amino acids. Germline assignment: CDR1 MNHNS and CDR2 SASEGT. The CDR3 coding sequence is TGTGCCAGCAGACTTGGGGGGGAGGCCTACGAGCAGTACTTC. Translated: CASRLGGEAYEQYF.

This rearrangement joins TRBV18 to TRBJ2-4, with D perhaps being TRBD1 or TRBD2 (5 bases each). The V gene's germline CDR1 is KGHSH and CDR2 LQKENI. There are 13 residues in the CDR3. Trimming left V 0 bases short and J 8 bases short, with 8 bases between. CDR3 in amino acids: CASSPPGDDIQYF. The CDR3 DNA reads TGTGCCAGCTCACCACCGGGGGATGACATTCAGTACTTC.